The 16 T cell receptor beta chains listed next were all sequenced from one sample in a study of T cells in women clearing cervical HPV infection. The method was immunoSEQ multiplex PCR; TCRdb's version includes in-frame clones alone and lacks a portion of them. In all, the sample yields about 22,000 clones. Sequencing was done on a sample of blood buffy coat. The receptors derive from a woman between 18 and 75 years old with a cervical HPV16 infection that either progressed to CIN3+ or cleared (not recorded which).

Turning to this clone: The CDR3 end falls 3 residues outside the read, so it is completed with the germline J gene. This chain joins TRBV20-1 and TRBJ2-7, with 12 bases aligning to TRBD2. V lost 3 bases to trimming and J lost 1 base; unmatched junction nucleotides: 4. CDR1 is DFQATT and CDR2 is SNEGSKA in the germline V gene (reference sequence). This CDR3 comprises 15 residues. CDR3 sequence reads: CSARLAGGPSYEQYF. CDR3 bases read: TGCAGTGCTAGGCTAGCGGGAGGGCCGTCCTACGAG.

Comments on this clone: The read finishes 3 residues shy of the CDR3 end, and the germline J gene is used to complete it. The rearrangement uses TRBV19 and TRBJ2-4; 10 bases are a match to TRBD1. J was trimmed by 9 bases and V by 5 bases; bases with no gene match: 13. Germline loops: CDR1 LNHDA, CDR2 SQIVND (reference sequence). This CDR3 contains 16 residues. The DNA read from the CDR3 is TGTGCCAGTAGTGTACCCCGGGACAGGGGAGGGGGCATT. Translated: CASSVPRDRGGGI. The entire CDR3 is CASSVPRDRGGGIQYF.

A note on this clone: With the read ending 3 residues before the CDR3 end, the germline J gene is used to fill in that end. This rearrangement joins TRBV6-2 or TRBV6-3 to TRBJ2-1; maybe TRBD1 (6 bases). V lost 2 bases and J lost 4, with 12 bases in between. CDR3 size: 15 residues. Germline V gene data show CDR1 as MNHEY and CDR2 as SVGEGT. The CDR3 loop is CASSYGQRGYNEQFF. The CDR3 DNA, read in part, is TGTGCCAGCAGTTACGGACAAAGGGGGTACAATGAG.

The CDR3 spells CASSFTSGVDSEQYF. The sequenced CDR3 bases are TGCGCCAGCAGCTTTACTAGCGGGGTGGATAGCGAG. J is TRBJ2-7 and V is TRBV5-1; 10 nucleotides line up with TRBD2. The read is 3 residues too short to cover the CDR3 end, so that end is filled in from the germline J gene. Germline V gives CDR1 SGHRS, CDR2 YFSETQ. The V gene end was trimmed by 2 bases and the J gene end by 6 bases; junction bases not matched to a gene: 8. CDR3 length: 15 residues.

About this clone: From the germline J gene comes the end of the CDR3, since the read stops 3 residues before it. The chain uses TRBV5-4 and TRBJ1-1, with unresolved D. Trimming removed 0 bases from V and 0 bases from J, with 6 bases in between. Germline V gene data show CDR1 as SGHNT and CDR2 as YYREEE (reference sequence). The CDR3 runs 14 residues. CDR3 DNA, as far as it was read: TGTGCCAGCAGCTTGGAACAGCTGAACACTGAA. This codes for CASSLEQLNTE. The whole CDR3 region reads CASSLEQLNTEAFF. Together with reference TRBV5-4 and TRBJ1-1, the CDR3 gives the full variable domain: ETGVTQSPTHLIKTRGQQVTLRCSSQSGHNTVSWYQQALGQGPQFIFQYYREEENGRGNFPPRFSGLQFPNYSSELNVNALELDDSALYLCASSLEQLNTEAFFGQGTRLTVV.

Judged by frequency, this clone is medium-sized. The DNA ends 3 residues before the CDR3 does, and the rest of the CDR3 is filled in from the germline J gene. This sequence joins TRBV29-1 and TRBJ2-5; 8 bases fit TRBD1. The CDR3 spans 15 residues. J gave up 2 bases and V 3 bases, and 8 bases lay outside the gene matches. Germline V gene sequence: CDR1 SQVTM, CDR2 ANQGSEA. The sequenced part of the CDR3 DNA is TGCAGCGTTGATAGTGGGACAGGTTATCAAGAGACC. It is translated as CSVDSGTGYQET. The CDR3 reads in full as CSVDSGTGYQETQYF.

On this clone itself: Read sequence stops 3 residues before the CDR3 end, and the germline J gene provides the missing end. The chain has TRBV7-6 and TRBJ1-2, with D possibly TRBD1 on 6 matching bases. There are 13 residues in the CDR3. Germline V gene sequence: CDR1 SGHVS, CDR2 FNYEAQ. The V gene lost 5 bases and the J gene lost 3 bases, with 10 bases spanning the gap. The CDR3 DNA, read in part, is TGTGCCAGCAGCAATGGGACATACTATGGC. Translating it yields CASSNGTYYG. The entire CDR3 is CASSNGTYYGYTF.

As regards this clone: The read ends 3 residues early relative to the CDR3; the germline J gene fills the gap. This rearrangement joins TRBV6-2 or TRBV6-3 to TRBJ1-2; D may be TRBD1 (6 bases). The CDR3 consists of 13 residues. Looked up from germline, CDR1 is MNHEY and CDR2 is SVGEGT. The ends were cut back, 7 bases at V and 2 bases at J, with 11 bases in the middle. Incomplete CDR3 DNA: TGTGCCAGCACCCCTACAGGGAACTATGGC. This encodes CASTPTGNYG. In full, the CDR3 reads CASTPTGNYGYTF.

To note about this clone: The read gets to within 3 residues of the CDR3 end, and the germline J gene fills in the rest. This chain uses TRBV7-6 with TRBJ2-2; 10 bases line up with TRBD2. Germline trimming cut 1 base from V and 6 bases from J; bases unmatched to any gene: 5. This CDR3 is 16 amino acids long. CDR1 SGHVS and CDR2 FNYEAQ come from the germline V gene. CDR3 protein: CASSLEASGSPGELFF. The part of the CDR3 DNA that was read is TGTGCCAGCAGCTTAGAGGCTAGCGGGAGCCCCGGGGAG.

A remark on this clone: The CDR3 end is not reached by the read, which stops 3 residues before it; the germline J gene fills it in. The chain joins TRBV19 to TRBJ1-2; D perhaps matches TRBD1 (6 bases). Germline V gene data show CDR1 as LNHDA and CDR2 as SQIVND (reference sequence). V was trimmed by 5 bases and J by 7 bases, leaving 17 bases between them. The length of the CDR3 is 14 residues. CDR3: CASSSWQGLVGYTF. Incomplete CDR3 DNA: TGTGCCAGTAGTTCATGGCAGGGGCTCGTTGGC. The complete variable domain, with remaining parts taken from reference TRBV19 and TRBJ1-2, reads DGGITQSPKYLFRKEGQNVTLSCEQNLNHDAMYWYRQDPGQGLRLIYYSQIVNDFQKGDIAEGYSVSREKKESFPLTVTSAQKNPTAFYLCASSSWQGLVGYTFGSGTRLTVV.

Remarks on this clone: The sequence runs out 3 residues before the end of the CDR3; the remainder is reconstructed from the germline J gene. The chain couples TRBV6-2 or TRBV6-3 to TRBJ1-5; 10 bases map to TRBD1. The V gene end was trimmed by 5 bases and the J gene end by 4 bases; junction bases not matched to a gene: 5. The germline V gene has CDR1 MNHEY and CDR2 SVGEGT. The CDR3 contains 15 residues. Partial CDR3 DNA: TGTGCCAGCAGTAAGGACAGGGGGGGGAATCAGCCC. The encoded protein is CASSKDRGGNQP. In full, the CDR3 is CASSKDRGGNQPQHF.

As regards this clone: The read terminates 3 residues ahead of where the CDR3 ends, so the germline J gene completes it. The chain has TRBV5-1 and TRBJ2-2; tentatively, D is TRBD2 (6 bases). Germline-derived CDR1 and CDR2 are SGHRS and YFSETQ. This CDR3 region has 17 residues. V shed 0 bases and J shed 0 bases, with 12 bases lying between them. The covered CDR3 bases are TGCGCCAGCAGCTTGGAAGGTATAGCGGCGAACACCGGGGAG. It encodes CASSLEGIAANTGE. The full CDR3 protein is CASSLEGIAANTGELFF.

A note on this clone: The read halts 3 residues ahead of the CDR3 end, with the missing end drawn from the germline J gene. This rearrangement joins TRBV14 to TRBJ2-3, with TRBD2 identical over 10 bases. The CDR3 extends over 14 amino acids. Germline lookup yields CDR1 SGHDN and CDR2 FVKESK. V lost 8 bases to trimming and J lost 3 bases; unmatched junction nucleotides: 5. The CDR3 DNA, read in part, is TGTGCCAGCCGAGTAGCGGGAGGAACAGATACG. Protein sequence: CASRVAGGTDT. The full CDR3 sequence reads CASRVAGGTDTQYF.

About this clone: The CDR3 extends 3 residues past the end of the read, so its final part is completed from the germline J gene. The chain is built from TRBV7-2 and TRBJ2-3; D possibly corresponds to TRBD2 (6 bases). The CDR3 length is 14 residues. CDR1 is SGHTA, CDR2 FQGNSA, per germline. CDR3 DNA (partial): TGTGCCAGCAGCTTAGGGTCAACCCGGGGGACG. It codes for CASSLGSTRGT. The entire CDR3 protein is CASSLGSTRGTQYF. The full variable domain, in which reference TRBV7-2 and TRBJ2-3 provide the parts outside the CDR3, is GAGVSQSPSNKVTEKGKDVELRCDPISGHTALYWYRQSLGQGLEFLIYFQGNSAPDKSGLPSDRFSAERTGGSVSTLTIQRTQQEDSAVYLCASSLGSTRGTQYFGPGTRLTVL.

On this clone: Read data end 3 residues before the CDR3 end; the end is taken from the germline J gene. This sequence joins TRBV4-1 and TRBJ2-2; no reliable D call. The CDR3 totals 15 residues. The ends were cut back, 4 bases at V and 7 bases at J, with 16 bases in the middle. Germline V CDR1 and CDR2: MGHRA, YSYEKL. CDR3 amino acids: CASSLTIGANGELFF. CDR3 DNA (partial): TGCGCCAGCAGCCTAACTATTGGCGCAAACGGGGAG.

Of note for this clone: The read is 3 residues too short to cover the CDR3 end, so that end is filled in from the germline J gene. This sequence joins TRBV2 and TRBJ2-2, with TRBD2 identical over 10 bases. CDR3 size: 15 residues. Germline V gene sequence: CDR1 SNHLY, CDR2 FYNNEI. Unmatched junction bases numbered 3, after V lost 6 bases and J lost 2 bases. CDR3 amino acids: CASSLAGDNTGELFF. CDR3 bases read: TGTGCCAGCAGCCTAGCGGGAGATAACACCGGGGAG.